The present T cell receptor beta chain was sequenced within a study of tumor-infiltrating lymphocytes in glioblastoma multiforme. CDR1 is LGHNA, CDR2 YNFKEQ, per germline. The trim removed 0 bases at V and 3 bases at J, leaving 4 bases unmatched. There are 16 residues in the CDR3. Turning to this clonotype: As yet, its antigen is unknown.

Study-wide results and limits: Clone frequencies may be distorted by unequal TCR transcripts per cell. Only one glioblastoma patient had TCR and mutation analysis. T cells were not sorted into functional subsets.

TCR beta libraries were built from RNA through three nested multiplex PCR rounds using modified ARM-PCR. TCRdb re-called the multiplex PCR reads with MiXCR, one entry per CDR3 protein. This table holds approximately 15,000 distinct CDR3 sequences, roughly 74% found once. The TCR originated in a male donor with glioblastoma. The genes are TRBV4-2 and TRBJ2-1; 8 bases agree with TRBD2. The sample consisted of brain tumor tissue. The DNA of the CDR3 is TGTGCCAGCAGCCAAGATGGGGCGGGAGGCTACAATGAGCAGTTCTTC. Translated, it gives CASSQDGAGGYNEQFF.